The T cell receptor (beta chain) described here comes from a study of Graves' ophthalmopathy and Graves' hyperthyroidism. Study-level results: A roughly 76% specificity and 87.88% sensitivity were achieved by a 13-signature model that separated ophthalmopathy from stable hyperthyroidism. Progression of ophthalmopathy was predicted by the model with roughly 71% sensitivity and roughly 73% specificity.

RNA transcripts provided the template for amplifying TCR beta CDR3 regions. RT-PCR was first run with HTBI primers, then multiplex PCR in a second round. MiXCR was run by TCRdb on the multiplex PCR reads, yielding one entry per CDR3 protein. Of 650,000 to 900,000 distinct CDR3 sequences listed, 35% to 50% are singletons. The PBMCs used were ones drawn from approximately 10 ml of fresh peripheral blood. About this clonotype: Its antigen is still unknown. A much larger clone is a single base away; this may be a read error.

Germline V gene data show CDR1 as WSHSY and CDR2 as SAAADI. The CDR3 contains 12 residues. Trimming pared 8 bases from V and 8 bases from J, leaving 12 bases between. The chain combines TRBV10-2 with TRBJ1-4; no reliable D call. This receptor was taken from an adult man with Graves' ophthalmopathy. Sequenced: peripheral blood. The CDR3 nucleotides are TGCGCCAGCGGCTCGAGTGGAGAAAAACTGTTTTTT. Translating gives CASGSSGEKLFF.